Presented here are 7 T cell receptor beta chains from one specimen sequenced in a study of blood T cell repertoires in COVID-19. Clones were sequenced by immunoSEQ multiplex PCR, and TCRdb holds only the in-frame ones, with some missing. In the table there are approximately 120,000 clones, approximately 74% of which are singletons. Specimen: peripheral blood. These receptors were collected from a man aged 55 to 69 with acute or convalescent COVID-19.

Ten or more counts support this clone. This sequence joins TRBV7-3 and TRBJ2-7, with 9 bases identical to TRBD2. With 1 base clipped from V and 6 bases from J, the junction kept 4 bases outside the gene matches. Per germline, CDR1 SGHTA and CDR2 FQGTGA. CDR3 size: 14 residues. The CDR3 spells CASSLNSGRGEQYF. DNA of the CDR3: TGTGCCAGCAGCTTAAATAGCGGGAGAGGCGAGCAGTACTTC.

The rearrangement joins TRBV27 to TRBJ1-6, with 7 bases fitting TRBD1. Germline loops: CDR1 MNHEY, CDR2 SMNVEV (reference sequence). This CDR3 has 13 residues. V trimming: 6 bases; J trimming: 9 bases; junction bases outside the gene matches: 5. Here the CDR3 reads CASRDRVGSPLHF. CDR3 DNA sequence: TGTGCCAGCAGAGACAGGGTAGGTTCACCCCTCCACTTT.

This clone is a singleton in its sample. The rearrangement uses TRBV7-9 and TRBJ2-4; D call uncertain. V lost 4 bases and J 0 bases, leaving 16 bases between the germline ends. The CDR3 runs 17 residues. CDR1 is SEHNR and CDR2 is FQNEAQ in the germline V gene (reference sequence). The chain's CDR3 is CASSSGSETLAKNIQYF. DNA of the CDR3: TGTGCCAGCAGCTCCGGGTCGGAAACCCTAGCCAAAAACATTCAGTACTTC.

V gene TRBV5-4 combines with J gene TRBJ2-1; 8 nucleotides align to TRBD1. CDR3 length equals 17 residues. Germline lookup yields CDR1 SGHNT and CDR2 YYREEE (reference sequence). Unmatched junction bases numbered 9, after V lost 4 bases and J lost 0 bases. The chain's CDR3 is CASSHLSGTGSYNEQFF. The CDR3 bases are TGTGCCAGCAGCCACTTATCCGGGACAGGCTCCTACAATGAGCAGTTCTTC.

This clone turned up a few times. This sequence joins TRBV10-1 and TRBJ2-7; 8 positions agree with TRBD1. V dropped 6 bases and J dropped 1; count of bases not matched to a gene: 5. There are 14 residues in the CDR3. The germline V gene has CDR1 WNHNN and CDR2 SYGVQD (reference sequence). The DNA for the CDR3 is TGCGCCAGCAGCAGGGGACAGGAGTCCTACGAGCAGTACTTC. This encodes CASSRGQESYEQYF.

V usage is TRBV6-1 and J usage is TRBJ1-6, with 9 bases fitting TRBD1. The CDR3 runs 20 residues. Trimming at V came to 2 bases and at J to 7 bases, leaving 18 bases not matched to a gene. Germline CDR1 is MNHNS and CDR2 is SASEGT. CDR3 loop: CASSESGSNRGLLRNSPLHF. The CDR3 region has the DNA TGTGCCAGCAGTGAATCAGGCTCAAACAGGGGGCTTCTGCGGAATTCACCCCTCCACTTT.

CDR3 loop: CASSAIQGTTSGNTIYF. The CDR3 nucleotides are TGTGCCAGCAGCGCTATACAGGGCACGACCTCTGGAAACACCATATATTTT. The V and J genes are TRBV2 and TRBJ1-3; D is possibly TRBD1 (6 bases). This CDR3 contains 17 residues. The germline gives CDR1 SNHLY, CDR2 FYNNEI. Between the trimmed V and J ends, which lost 6 bases and 0 bases, there was a span of 18 bases.